The count of the clone carrying this T cell receptor beta chain is one. Its target is not known. The CDR3 is made up of 12 amino acids. Looked up from germline, CDR1 is DFQATT and CDR2 is SNEGSKA (reference sequence). TCRdb passed the reads through MiXCR, listing each CDR3 protein once. This repertoire shows a few hundred thousand distinct CDR3 sequences, approximately 25% found once; its top ten account for about 13%. The data derive from a study of T cell repertoires in cytomegalovirus infection. Background on the study: TCR beta signatures that were public indicated CMV infection and matching HLA type.

Notes on the study in general: The ex vivo response was dominated by HLA-C-restricted CMV-specific TCR beta clonotypes.

V and J are TRBV20-1 and TRBJ2-3; a weak D match, TRBD2 (6 bases). The sequenced sample was PBMCs. The receptor's source is a human donor in good health (CMV status not recorded). Some clones in this sample may be carry-over from other donors' samples. Written as DNA, the CDR3 is TGCAGCGGAGGGCGCAACACAGATACGCAGTATTTT. Translation: CSGGRNTDTQYF.